The 9 T cell receptor beta chains listed next were all sequenced from one sample in a study of Graves' ophthalmopathy and Graves' hyperthyroidism. The study amplified TCR beta CDR3 regions using RNA transcripts. Scientists carried out first-round RT-PCR using HTBI primers and then a second-round multiplex PCR. TCRdb itself ran the multiplex PCR reads through MiXCR, one entry per CDR3 protein. The table lists hundreds of thousands of distinct CDR3 sequences, roughly 21% of them singletons. What was sequenced was peripheral blood. The source is a woman under 30 with stable Graves' hyperthyroidism.

This clonotype has at least ten counts. The V gene is TRBV7-2, the J gene TRBJ1-3; D possibly corresponds to TRBD1 (5 bases). CDR3 length: 15 residues. CDR1 is SGHTA and CDR2 is FQGNSA in the germline V gene. Trimming cost V 5 bases and J 5 bases, with 16 bases left between them. CDR3 residues: CASSPWGGGRNTIYF. CDR3 DNA: TGTGCCAGCAGCCCATGGGGGGGTGGACGAAACACCATATATTTT.

Ten or more counts support this clonotype. The chain is built from TRBV27 and TRBJ1-1, with a weak D call TRBD1 (6 bases). Germline CDR1 MNHEY, CDR2 SMNVEV (reference sequence). The CDR3 length is 15 residues. The germline V and J ends were trimmed by 7 bases and 5 bases, with 20 bases remaining between them. The CDR3 protein is CASKYAQGIQTEAFF. Written as DNA, the CDR3 is TGTGCCAGCAAGTACGCCCAGGGGATTCAAACTGAAGCTTTCTTT.

This clonotype was seen many times. The chain couples TRBV6-2 or TRBV6-3 to TRBJ2-7; D is unresolved. The CDR3 runs 13 residues. Trimming cost V 4 bases and J 2 bases, with 9 bases left between them. The germline V gene has CDR1 MNHEY and CDR2 SVGEGT. The DNA of the CDR3 is TGTGCCAGCAGTTCCAGGCTCACCTACGAGCAGTACTTC. As protein: CASSSRLTYEQYF.

V is TRBV10-3 and J is TRBJ2-5; 8 bases line up with TRBD1. The CDR3 consists of 13 residues. V lost 4 bases and J lost 5; bases outside the gene matches: 3. CDR1 is ENHRY, CDR2 SYGVKD, per germline. The chain's CDR3 is CAISVTGDETQYF. The CDR3 nucleotides read TGTGCCATCAGTGTGACAGGGGATGAGACCCAGTACTTC.

The rearrangement links TRBV11-2 to TRBJ2-5; TRBD1 or TRBD2 may be the D gene (5 bases each). The CDR3 consists of 13 residues. V shed 5 bases and J shed 12 bases, with 19 bases lying between them. Germline CDR1 is SGHAT and CDR2 is FQNNGV. The CDR3 DNA sequence: TGTGCCAGCAGCCCCGGGACGGGCGGTAGGAAGTACTTC. It codes for CASSPGTGGRKYF.

This clonotype came up many times. The chain is built from TRBV7-2 and TRBJ2-5; TRBD2 matches 13 bases. V lost 5 bases and J lost 5; bases outside the gene matches: 8. Germline lookup yields CDR1 SGHTA and CDR2 FQGNSA. There are 16 residues in the CDR3. The chain's CDR3 is CASSPRTSGRWETQYF. In DNA, the CDR3 is TGTGCCAGCAGCCCACGGACTAGCGGGAGATGGGAGACCCAGTACTTC.

This clonotype occurred many times. The chain recombines TRBV4-1 with TRBJ2-7; unclear D gene. This CDR3 comprises 14 residues. Germline loops: CDR1 MGHRA, CDR2 YSYEKL. The V end lost 4 bases, the J end lost 3 bases, and 13 bases lay between the germline ends. The CDR3, as DNA: TGCGCCAGCAGCCCTCGACCGGGTTTCTACGAGCAGTACTTC. This sequence encodes CASSPRPGFYEQYF.

Ten or more counts support this clonotype. The chain has TRBV6-4 and TRBJ1-1, with D possibly TRBD1 on 6 matching bases. V was clipped by 6 bases and J by 0 bases, with 17 bases between them. Germline lookup yields CDR1 MRHNA and CDR2 SNTAGT. The CDR3 spans 16 residues. CDR3 residues: CASRNTGMGVNTEAFF. The CDR3 nucleotides read TGTGCCAGCAGAAACACAGGGATGGGGGTGAACACTGAAGCTTTCTTT.

The chain joins TRBV12-3 or TRBV12-4 to TRBJ1-3; weak D call: TRBD1 (6 bases). Deletions cut 7 bases from V and 6 bases from J, with 19 bases between. This CDR3 is 15 amino acids long. The CDR3 loop is CASNARQAGENTIYF. CDR3 DNA sequence: TGTGCCAGCAACGCTAGACAGGCAGGTGAAAACACCATATATTTT.